This T cell receptor (gamma chain) came from a study of Vδ1+ human thymocytes. Points on this clone: The antigen is undetermined.

The template was reverse-transcribed extracted RNA. The CDR3 regions were amplified by multiplex PCR from V-gene primers to a constant-region primer. TCRdb reanalysed the multiplex PCR reads via CATT. Here the sample spans about 27,000 gamma-chain clones, roughly 20% being singletons. Trimming removed 2 bases from V and 8 bases from J; junction bases left unmatched: 3. CDR3 length equals 11 residues. The germline V gene has CDR1 VENAVY and CDR2 YDSYNSRV. Alphabeta T cells were depleted, then CD3+ Vdelta1+ Vdelta2- thymocytes were FACS-sorted. Study-level points and caveats: Highly polyclonal TRG and TRD repertoires with Gaussian CDR3 length distributions appeared in thymus.

Material for sequencing was Vdelta1+ gamma-delta thymocytes from the thymus. The sample's subset: FACS-sorted CD3+ TCRalphabeta- TCRVdelta1+ TCRVdelta2- thymocytes. V and J are TRGV8 and TRGJ1 or TRGJ2. The clonotype comes from a boy in the first two years of life who had congenital heart surgery. The CDR3 DNA is TGTGCCACCTGGGATAAGCATAAGAAACTCTTT. Translated: CATWDKHKKLF.